Listed below are T cell receptor beta chains from one sample, sequenced in a study of blood T cell repertoires in COVID-19. Data came from immunoSEQ multiplex PCR; TCRdb stores just in-frame clones and leaves some out. Here the sample spans 180,000 or so clones, about 87% being singletons. The sample consisted of peripheral blood. These receptors all come from a middle-aged man with active or convalescent COVID-19. Both conserved end residues are part of each CDR3. The D gene is left open where the match is weak. Part of the rows lack a size; the others show once, few, many or a class for expanded clones.

v_call: TRBV4-3; j_call: TRBJ2-4; d_call: -; clone_size: -; cdr3_length: 14; cdr3_aa: CASSQRPNRDIQYF; cdr3_nt: TGCGCCAGCAGCCAACGACCTAACCGGGACATTCAGTACTTC
v_call: TRBV7-3; j_call: TRBJ1-6; d_call: TRBD1; clone_size: few; cdr3_length: 18; cdr3_aa: CASSLEPTGGNNNSPLHF; cdr3_nt: TGTGCCAGCAGCTTAGAACCGACAGGGGGCAATAATAATTCACCCCTCCACTTT
v_call: TRBV5-1; j_call: TRBJ1-6; d_call: TRBD1; clone_size: once; cdr3_length: 17; cdr3_aa: CASSGVTAGTANSPLHF; cdr3_nt: TGCGCCAGCAGCGGAGTAACAGCCGGGACAGCTAATTCACCCCTCCACTTT
v_call: TRBV12-5; j_call: TRBJ1-2; d_call: -; clone_size: once; cdr3_length: 13; cdr3_aa: CASGPESAFGYTF; cdr3_nt: TGTGCTAGTGGGCCCGAGTCTGCGTTTGGCTACACCTTC
v_call: TRBV7-9; j_call: TRBJ2-1; d_call: TRBD2; clone_size: -; cdr3_length: 15; cdr3_aa: CASSSLAGGPSEQFF; cdr3_nt: TGTGCCAGCAGCTCGCTAGCGGGGGGGCCAAGTGAGCAGTTCTTC
v_call: TRBV2; j_call: TRBJ1-2; d_call: -; clone_size: -; cdr3_length: 14; cdr3_aa: CASSESQAEGGYTF; cdr3_nt: TGTGCCAGCAGTGAGTCGCAGGCGGAGGGTGGCTACACCTTC
v_call: TRBV9; j_call: TRBJ2-1; d_call: TRBD2; clone_size: -; cdr3_length: 19; cdr3_aa: CASSEFGLAGPSSYNEQFF; cdr3_nt: TGTGCCAGCAGCGAATTCGGACTAGCGGGTCCGAGCTCCTACAATGAGCAGTTCTTC
v_call: TRBV30; j_call: TRBJ1-2; d_call: TRBD1; clone_size: -; cdr3_length: 14; cdr3_aa: CAWSGGGVNLGYTF; cdr3_nt: TGTGCCTGGAGTGGAGGGGGCGTAAATTTGGGCTACACCTTC
v_call: TRBV7-3; j_call: TRBJ1-1; d_call: -; clone_size: -; cdr3_length: 13; cdr3_aa: CASSPTSGTEAFF; cdr3_nt: TGTGCCAGCAGCCCTACCTCGGGCACTGAAGCTTTCTTT
v_call: TRBV7-8; j_call: TRBJ2-1; d_call: TRBD2; clone_size: once; cdr3_length: 14; cdr3_aa: CASQLAGGDNEQFF; cdr3_nt: TGTGCCAGCCAACTAGCGGGGGGCGACAATGAGCAGTTCTTC
v_call: TRBV19; j_call: TRBJ1-2; d_call: TRBD1; clone_size: -; cdr3_length: 15; cdr3_aa: CASSISGQGHYGYTF; cdr3_nt: TGTGCCAGTAGTATCTCTGGACAGGGCCACTATGGCTACACCTTC
v_call: TRBV5-5; j_call: TRBJ1-4; d_call: TRBD1; clone_size: -; cdr3_length: 15; cdr3_aa: CASRPGTGFGEKLFF; cdr3_nt: TGTGCCAGCAGGCCCGGGACAGGGTTTGGTGAAAAACTGTTTTTT
v_call: TRBV15; j_call: TRBJ1-3; d_call: -; clone_size: -; cdr3_length: 17; cdr3_aa: CATSRDWAGPAGNTIYF; cdr3_nt: TGTGCCACCAGCAGAGATTGGGCAGGGCCAGCTGGAAACACCATATATTTT
v_call: TRBV30; j_call: TRBJ2-2; d_call: -; clone_size: -; cdr3_length: 14; cdr3_aa: CAWSRRSNTGELFF; cdr3_nt: TGTGCCTGGAGTCGGAGATCGAACACCGGGGAGCTGTTTTTT
v_call: TRBV20-1; j_call: TRBJ2-5; d_call: TRBD2; clone_size: -; cdr3_length: 11; cdr3_aa: CSVAGRETQYF; cdr3_nt: TGCAGTGTAGCGGGGCGAGAGACCCAGTACTTC
v_call: TRBV27; j_call: TRBJ1-1; d_call: -; clone_size: -; cdr3_length: 15; cdr3_aa: CASSPTWGEGTEAFF; cdr3_nt: TGTGCCAGCAGCCCCACCTGGGGGGAAGGAACTGAAGCTTTCTTT
v_call: TRBV12-3/TRBV12-4; j_call: TRBJ1-1; d_call: -; clone_size: few; cdr3_length: 13; cdr3_aa: CASSPTGNTEAFF; cdr3_nt: TGTGCCAGCAGCCCAACAGGGAACACTGAAGCTTTCTTT
v_call: TRBV4-2; j_call: TRBJ2-1; d_call: TRBD2; clone_size: -; cdr3_length: 16; cdr3_aa: CASSPVWASGGHEQFF; cdr3_nt: TGTGCCAGCAGCCCAGTTTGGGCTAGCGGGGGTCATGAGCAGTTCTTC
v_call: TRBV7-9; j_call: TRBJ1-4; d_call: -; clone_size: -; cdr3_length: 14; cdr3_aa: CASSQGPSNEKLFF; cdr3_nt: TGTGCCAGCAGTCAGGGTCCATCTAATGAAAAACTGTTTTTT
v_call: TRBV30; j_call: TRBJ2-7; d_call: TRBD1; clone_size: -; cdr3_length: 14; cdr3_aa: CAWGLGTGVDEQYF; cdr3_nt: TGTGCCTGGGGTTTGGGGACAGGCGTAGACGAGCAGTACTTC
v_call: TRBV11-3; j_call: TRBJ2-1; d_call: TRBD1; clone_size: -; cdr3_length: 14; cdr3_aa: CASSLRQGSDEQFF; cdr3_nt: TGTGCCAGCAGCTTACGACAGGGGTCGGATGAGCAGTTCTTC
v_call: TRBV30; j_call: TRBJ1-6; d_call: TRBD1; clone_size: once; cdr3_length: 15; cdr3_aa: CAWSARTGGFSPLHF; cdr3_nt: TGTGCCTGGAGTGCCAGGACAGGAGGATTCTCACCCCTCCACTTT
v_call: TRBV19; j_call: TRBJ1-2; d_call: TRBD1; clone_size: -; cdr3_length: 14; cdr3_aa: CASSIGGQGLGYTF; cdr3_nt: TGTGCCAGTAGTATAGGAGGACAGGGATTAGGCTACACCTTC
v_call: TRBV9; j_call: TRBJ2-5; d_call: TRBD1; clone_size: -; cdr3_length: 12; cdr3_aa: CASSRQGETQYF; cdr3_nt: TGTGCCAGCAGCAGACAGGGGGAGACCCAGTACTTC
v_call: TRBV4-2; j_call: TRBJ1-2; d_call: -; clone_size: -; cdr3_length: 15; cdr3_aa: CASSQDNQRNYGYTF; cdr3_nt: TGTGCCAGCAGCCAAGATAACCAGAGGAACTATGGCTACACCTTC
v_call: TRBV29-1; j_call: TRBJ2-2; d_call: -; clone_size: -; cdr3_length: 14; cdr3_aa: CSVARTLNTGELFF; cdr3_nt: TGCAGCGTTGCTAGGACACTAAACACCGGGGAGCTGTTTTTT
v_call: TRBV28; j_call: TRBJ1-2; d_call: -; clone_size: -; cdr3_length: 14; cdr3_aa: CATNDQAGNYGYTF; cdr3_nt: TGTGCCACAAATGATCAGGCGGGGAACTATGGCTACACCTTC
v_call: TRBV28; j_call: TRBJ2-5; d_call: -; clone_size: -; cdr3_length: 15; cdr3_aa: CASSSGSVRQETQYF; cdr3_nt: TGTGCCAGCAGTTCAGGTAGCGTCCGCCAAGAGACCCAGTACTTC
v_call: TRBV5-8; j_call: TRBJ2-4; d_call: TRBD1; clone_size: once; cdr3_length: 16; cdr3_aa: CASSLPGGQARGIQYF; cdr3_nt: TGTGCCAGCAGCTTGCCCGGAGGACAGGCTCGGGGCATTCAGTACTTC
v_call: TRBV7-3; j_call: TRBJ1-2; d_call: -; clone_size: -; cdr3_length: 15; cdr3_aa: CASSLGSQGTGGYTF; cdr3_nt: TGTGCCAGCAGCTTAGGGTCACAGGGTACGGGTGGCTACACCTTC
v_call: TRBV7-2; j_call: TRBJ1-6; d_call: TRBD1; clone_size: -; cdr3_length: 15; cdr3_aa: CASSQGQGNNSPLHF; cdr3_nt: TGTGCCAGCAGCCAAGGACAGGGAAATAATTCACCCCTCCACTTT
v_call: TRBV5-4; j_call: TRBJ2-1; d_call: -; clone_size: -; cdr3_length: 13; cdr3_aa: CASSPPNRDRRFF; cdr3_nt: TGTGCCAGCAGCCCCCCGAACAGGGATCGTAGGTTCTTC
v_call: TRBV2; j_call: TRBJ1-2; d_call: TRBD1; clone_size: -; cdr3_length: 12; cdr3_aa: CARGTGAYGYTF; cdr3_nt: TGTGCCAGGGGGACAGGGGCCTATGGCTACACCTTC
v_call: TRBV25-1; j_call: TRBJ1-1; d_call: -; clone_size: -; cdr3_length: 13; cdr3_aa: CATIPGWSTEAFF; cdr3_nt: TGTGCCACCATCCCGGGGTGGTCCACTGAAGCTTTCTTT
v_call: TRBV10-3; j_call: TRBJ2-7; d_call: TRBD1; clone_size: -; cdr3_length: 15; cdr3_aa: CAISDPGQSSYEQYF; cdr3_nt: TGTGCCATCAGTGATCCGGGACAGAGCTCCTACGAGCAGTACTTC
v_call: TRBV9; j_call: TRBJ2-1; d_call: TRBD2; clone_size: once; cdr3_length: 15; cdr3_aa: CASSVAGLAGNEQFF; cdr3_nt: TGTGCCAGCAGCGTAGCTGGGCTAGCGGGGAATGAGCAGTTCTTC
v_call: TRBV15; j_call: TRBJ1-1; d_call: TRBD1; clone_size: -; cdr3_length: 14; cdr3_aa: CATSRDRENTEAFF; cdr3_nt: TGTGCCACCAGCAGGGACAGGGAGAACACTGAAGCTTTCTTT
v_call: TRBV6-2/TRBV6-3; j_call: TRBJ2-1; d_call: -; clone_size: -; cdr3_length: 15; cdr3_aa: CASSYHFGGYNEQFF; cdr3_nt: TGTGCCAGCAGTTACCACTTCGGGGGCTACAATGAGCAGTTCTTC
v_call: TRBV15; j_call: TRBJ2-2; d_call: TRBD2; clone_size: -; cdr3_length: 17; cdr3_aa: CATSREETSGAGGELFF; cdr3_nt: TGTGCCACCAGCAGAGAGGAGACTAGCGGGGCGGGCGGGGAGCTGTTTTTT
v_call: TRBV7-9; j_call: TRBJ2-7; d_call: TRBD1; clone_size: -; cdr3_length: 15; cdr3_aa: CASSPGRTGAYEQYF; cdr3_nt: TGTGCCAGCAGCCCCGGGCGGACAGGGGCCTACGAGCAGTACTTC
v_call: TRBV19; j_call: TRBJ2-1; d_call: TRBD2; clone_size: -; cdr3_length: 17; cdr3_aa: CASSILAGFSSYNEQFF; cdr3_nt: TGTGCCAGTAGTATACTAGCGGGGTTCAGCTCCTACAATGAGCAGTTCTTC
v_call: TRBV11-1; j_call: TRBJ2-2; d_call: TRBD2; clone_size: -; cdr3_length: 16; cdr3_aa: CASSRSGGAYVGELFF; cdr3_nt: TGTGCCAGCAGCCGTAGCGGGGGGGCCTATGTAGGGGAGCTGTTTTTT